The T cell receptor beta chain under discussion was sequenced for a study of blood T cells in healthy people across ages. The overall study: When template switching was applied, about one barcoded beta molecule was captured per two T cells. The study, taken as a whole, reports: Leaving the PBMCs unsorted stopped any conclusive comparison of naive versus antigen-experienced cells. With age, beta diversity per million T cells declined roughly linearly, significantly by 30 to 50. Underestimates were what the diversity estimates from one million T cells were considered to be.

V shed 5 bases and J shed 10 bases, with 12 bases lying between them. The V gene's germline CDR1 is LNHNV and CDR2 YYDKDF (reference sequence). The CDR3 consists of 12 residues. Through a sample-barcoded 5' primer and a J-beta primer mix, a second PCR was run for roughly 7 to 11 cycles. A single record per CDR3 protein comes from TCRdb applying MiXCR to the 5' RACE reads. This sample carries roughly 800,000 distinct CDR3 sequences, roughly 50% of them seen once, and the ten largest clones take over 20%. Points on this clonotype: The antigen is unknown.

This TCR was sampled from a young man in good health. Sequencing was done on a sample of blood. The V and J genes are TRBV15 and TRBJ2-1; unclear D gene. CDR3 nucleotide sequence: TGTGCCACCAGCGAGCTGAATTACGAGCAGTTCTTC. It is translated as CATSELNYEQFF.